These 15 T cell receptor beta chains were sequenced from one sample in a study of vaccination effects on CD4 cells after COVID-19. Repertoires were generated with immunoSEQ multiplex PCR, while TCRdb's copy carries only in-frame clones and drops some. The sample holds roughly 24,000 clones, around 73% seen once. Antigen specificity for these receptors is unknown. Under the ViraFEST assay, PBMC were stimulated with viral peptide pools so that antigen-specific CD4+ T cells expanded. Sequencing was performed afterwards. CD4+ T cells were isolated after less than 13 days of culture. Nucleocapsid antibodies stayed negative before and after vaccination, showing no earlier SARS-CoV-2 infection. This sample comprised CD4+ T cells from PBMCs cultured with SARS-CoV-2 spike peptides, obtained before COVID-19 vaccination. The receptors come from a human donor who received a COVID-19 vaccine.

The rearrangement joins TRBV29-1 to TRBJ2-1; D not resolved. CDR3 length: 13 residues. The V gene's germline CDR1 is SQVTM and CDR2 ANQGSEA. The V and J ends lost 7 bases and 0 bases respectively, with 10 bases between them. The CDR3 spells CSANPNSYNEQFF. CDR3 in DNA: TGCAGCGCCAACCCAAACTCCTACAATGAGCAGTTCTTC.

Only a few counts were recorded for this clone. The chain has TRBV30 and TRBJ1-5, with TRBD1 identical over 7 bases. Germline V gene sequence: CDR1 GTSNPN, CDR2 SVGIG (reference sequence). The trim removed 3 bases at V and 0 bases at J, leaving 5 bases unmatched. The CDR3 contains 15 residues. The CDR3 nucleotides are TGTGCCTGGAGCCAGGGACAGTATAGCAATCAGCCCCAGCATTTT. This translates into CAWSQGQYSNQPQHF. Complete variable domain (other parts from reference TRBV30 and TRBJ1-5): SQTIHQWPATLVQPVGSPLSLECTVEGTSNPNLYWYRQAAGRGLQLLFYSVGIGQISSEVPQNLSASRPQDRQFILSSKKLLLSDSGFYLCAWSQGQYSNQPQHFGDGTRLSIL.

The V and J genes are TRBV15 and TRBJ1-2, with TRBD1 matching 7 bases. CDR3 length equals 13 residues. Unmatched junction bases numbered 1, after V lost 4 bases and J lost 2 bases. CDR1 is LNHNV, CDR2 YYDKDF, per germline (reference sequence). In DNA form, the CDR3 reads TGTGCCACCAGCATAGGGGGCAACTATGGCTACACCTTC. It encodes CATSIGGNYGYTF.

The CDR3 spells CASSSTGTGVYEQYF. DNA of the CDR3: TGTGCCAGCAGTTCGACCGGGACAGGGGTTTACGAGCAGTACTTC. The chain joins TRBV6-6 to TRBJ2-7; 10 bases fit TRBD1. The CDR3 extends over 15 amino acids. The V gene end was trimmed by 4 bases and the J gene end by 4 bases; junction bases not matched to a gene: 7. The germline CDR1 and CDR2 sequences are MNHNY and SVGAGI (reference sequence).

V gene TRBV4-1 combines with J gene TRBJ2-2; 7 nucleotides align to TRBD1. CDR3 length: 15 amino acids. Germline CDR1 and CDR2: MGHRA and YSYEKL. Losses at the gene ends were 1 base for V and 4 bases for J; bases not matched to a gene: 3. The chain's CDR3 is CASSQGQGPTGELFF. CDR3 DNA: TGCGCCAGCAGCCAAGGACAGGGTCCCACCGGGGAGCTGTTTTTT.

The J gene is TRBJ2-1, the V gene TRBV12-3 or TRBV12-4; D perhaps matches TRBD1 (5 bases). V dropped 5 bases and J dropped 10 bases, with 15 bases sitting between them. CDR3 length: 13 residues. CDR3: CASSPLGVPEQFF. The CDR3 DNA sequence: TGTGCCAGCAGTCCGCTAGGGGTACCGGAGCAGTTCTTC.

The rearrangement joins TRBV25-1 to TRBJ2-7; D remains unclear. Per germline, CDR1 MGHDK and CDR2 SYGVNS. This CDR3 is 14 amino acids long. Trimming shortened V by 0 bases and J by 2 bases, and 8 bases separated the two germline ends. The CDR3 sequence: CASSEYPHTYEQYF. The CDR3 DNA follows: TGTGCCAGCAGTGAATACCCCCATACCTACGAGCAGTACTTC.

The chain carries TRBV7-8 and TRBJ2-5; 14 bases match TRBD2. The trim removed 1 base at V and 0 bases at J, leaving 7 bases unmatched. Per the germline V gene, CDR1 is SGHVS and CDR2 is FQNEAQ. CDR3 length: 19 residues. The CDR3 region is CASSLGRTSGGTYQETQYF. DNA for the CDR3: TGTGCCAGCAGCTTAGGGAGGACTAGCGGGGGGACCTACCAAGAGACCCAGTACTTC.

In its sample, this clone was seen once. This sequence joins TRBV6-4 and TRBJ2-5; 12 nucleotides match TRBD2. The J segment lost 1 base and the V segment lost 5 bases, leaving 2 bases of the junction unmatched. This CDR3 comprises 15 residues. Germline V lookup: CDR1 MRHNA, CDR2 SNTAGT. This CDR3 reads CASSRLAGAQETQYF. DNA of the CDR3: TGTGCCAGCAGTCGACTAGCGGGGGCCCAAGAGACCCAGTACTTC.

This clone was recorded only once. The chain combines TRBV7-9 with TRBJ1-4; D gene unclear. The CDR3 runs to 14 residues. Looked up from germline, CDR1 is SEHNR and CDR2 is FQNEAQ (reference sequence). Trimming took off 1 base at V and 6 bases at J, with 9 bases between the two ends. The CDR3 is CASSLDRADEKLFF. The CDR3 DNA sequence: TGTGCCAGCAGCTTAGATAGGGCCGATGAAAAACTGTTTTTT. The full variable domain, rest sourced from reference TRBV7-9 and TRBJ1-4, is DTGVSQNPRHKITKRGQNVTFRCDPISEHNRLYWYRQTLGQGPEFLTYFQNEAQLEKSRLLSDRFSAERPKGSFSTLEIQRTEQGDSAMYLCASSLDRADEKLFFGSGTQLSVL.

The chain links TRBV3-1 (or the pseudogene TRBV3-2) to TRBJ2-3; D ambiguous. This CDR3 has 15 residues. The V end lost 2 bases, the J end lost 0 bases, and 9 bases lay between the germline ends. Germline-derived CDR1 and CDR2 are LGHDT and YNNKEL (reference sequence). DNA of the CDR3: TGTGCCAGCAGCCAATCTTTATATAGCACAGATACGCAGTATTTT. Protein product: CASSQSLYSTDTQYF.

The chain recombines TRBV19 with TRBJ1-1, with 7 bases aligning to TRBD1. This CDR3 region has 15 residues. With V trimmed by 5 bases and J by 0 bases, 6 bases remained unmatched. Germline V lookup: CDR1 LNHDA, CDR2 SQIVND (reference sequence). CDR3 amino acids: CASSRADRMNTEAFF. CDR3 DNA sequence: TGTGCCAGTAGTCGGGCGGACAGGATGAACACTGAAGCTTTCTTT. The variable domain in full, completed from reference TRBV19 and TRBJ1-1, reads DGGITQSPKYLFRKEGQNVTLSCEQNLNHDAMYWYRQDPGQGLRLIYYSQIVNDFQKGDIAEGYSVSREKKESFPLTVTSAQKNPTAFYLCASSRADRMNTEAFFGQGTRLTVV.

The chain joins TRBV11-3 to TRBJ2-1; 9 positions match TRBD2. The CDR3 sequence is 18 residues long. CDR1 is SGHNT and CDR2 is YENEEA in the germline V gene. Trimming took 0 bases from V and 7 from J; bases not matched to a gene: 13. The chain's CDR3 is CASSLDQGGSGSPNEQFF. CDR3 DNA sequence: TGTGCCAGCAGCTTAGACCAGGGAGGTAGCGGGAGTCCTAATGAGCAGTTCTTC.

The chain recombines TRBV27 with TRBJ1-3; 9 bases map to TRBD1. V lost 5 bases and J lost 0; bases outside the gene matches: 8. Germline loops: CDR1 MNHEY, CDR2 SMNVEV (reference sequence). CDR3 length: 17 residues. CDR3 coding DNA: TGTGCCAGCAGTCCCGGGACAGGGCTCTTCTCTGGAAACACCATATATTTT. As protein: CASSPGTGLFSGNTIYF.

In this sample, this clone turned up once. The genes are TRBV12-3 or TRBV12-4 and TRBJ1-2, with 7 bases matching TRBD1. With V trimmed by 6 bases and J by 4 bases, 5 bases remained unmatched. There are 13 residues in the CDR3. The CDR3 bases are TGTGCCAGCAGCGAGGGACAGCCCTATGGCTACACCTTC. Amino acid sequence: CASSEGQPYGYTF.